These T cell receptor beta chains were read from a single sample in a study of cytomegalovirus exposure and HLA in healthy donors. TCRdb's table, derived via immunoSEQ multiplex PCR, lists solely in-frame clones and lacks some. The table has about 160,000 clones, approximately 90% seen once. Sample: PBMCs. Source of these receptors: a woman aged 30 to 39 in good health and CMV-seronegative. Both conserved end residues are part of each CDR3. Fields, in order: CDR3 DNA, CDR3 protein, D gene, J gene, clone size, V gene. A D gene is named only where the DNA matches it firmly. Only part of the rows carry a size: once, few, many, or a class if the clone is expanded.

CDR3nt: TGTGCCAGCGCACAGGGGGCGCAGGAGACCCAGTACTTC; CDR3aa: CASAQGAQETQYF; d_gene: TRBD1; j_gene: TRBJ2-5; abundance: NA; v_gene: TRBV25-1
CDR3nt: TGTGCCAGCAGCTTAGAGGGTAGCTACGAGCAGTACTTC; CDR3aa: CASSLEGSYEQYF; d_gene: NA; j_gene: TRBJ2-7; abundance: once; v_gene: TRBV5-4
CDR3nt: TGTGCCAGCAGTTGGGACAGGGGAAACACTGAAGCTTTCTTT; CDR3aa: CASSWDRGNTEAFF; d_gene: TRBD1; j_gene: TRBJ1-1; abundance: NA; v_gene: TRBV5-8
CDR3nt: TGTGCCAGCAGCTTAGAAAGCGGGGGCCGAGGCGAGCAGTACTTC; CDR3aa: CASSLESGGRGEQYF; d_gene: TRBD2; j_gene: TRBJ2-7; abundance: NA; v_gene: TRBV11-3
CDR3nt: TGTGCCAGCAGCCATCTTAGGACAGGGGCGGGTAATGAGCAGTTCTTC; CDR3aa: CASSHLRTGAGNEQFF; d_gene: TRBD1; j_gene: TRBJ2-1; abundance: NA; v_gene: TRBV7-6
CDR3nt: TGTGCCAGCAGTTCCGGGACAGGGGGCGCGGGGACTGAAGCTTTCTTT; CDR3aa: CASSSGTGGAGTEAFF; d_gene: TRBD1; j_gene: TRBJ1-1; abundance: NA; v_gene: TRBV28
CDR3nt: TGTGCCAGCAGCTTACCGTCGCGGGGCACTGAAGCTTTCTTT; CDR3aa: CASSLPSRGTEAFF; d_gene: NA; j_gene: TRBJ1-1; abundance: NA; v_gene: TRBV7-8
CDR3nt: TGCGCCAGCAGCTTGGCAGGGGATGTTACAGATACGCAGTATTTT; CDR3aa: CASSLAGDVTDTQYF; d_gene: NA; j_gene: TRBJ2-3; abundance: NA; v_gene: TRBV5-1
CDR3nt: TGTGCCAGTAGTATTCGGTCCCTCGGGGCTTTCTTT; CDR3aa: CASSIRSLGAFF; d_gene: NA; j_gene: TRBJ1-1; abundance: NA; v_gene: TRBV19
CDR3nt: TGTGCCAGCAGCTTGATTCCCTCCTCTGGGGCCAACGTCCTGACTTTC; CDR3aa: CASSLIPSSGANVLTF; d_gene: NA; j_gene: TRBJ2-6; abundance: few; v_gene: TRBV5-6
CDR3nt: TGTGCCAGCAGGGGGGCAGAACACTACTACGAGCAGTACTTC; CDR3aa: CASRGAEHYYEQYF; d_gene: NA; j_gene: TRBJ2-7; abundance: NA; v_gene: TRBV27
CDR3nt: TGTGCCAGCAGCCCGACAGGGACAGTTGATGAAAAACTGTTTTTT; CDR3aa: CASSPTGTVDEKLFF; d_gene: TRBD1; j_gene: TRBJ1-4; abundance: once; v_gene: TRBV11-2
CDR3nt: TGTGCCACCAGCAGAGCTGCGGGGGGGGAGACCCAGTACTTC; CDR3aa: CATSRAAGGETQYF; d_gene: TRBD2; j_gene: TRBJ2-5; abundance: NA; v_gene: TRBV15
CDR3nt: TGTGCCTGGAGTGTAGCCCGGACAGGAAGGGGCAATCAGCCCCAGCATTTT; CDR3aa: CAWSVARTGRGNQPQHF; d_gene: TRBD1; j_gene: TRBJ1-5; abundance: NA; v_gene: TRBV30
CDR3nt: TGTGCCAGCAGCGTAGCAGGGTTTGGTATCGGTGGCTACACCTTC; CDR3aa: CASSVAGFGIGGYTF; d_gene: NA; j_gene: TRBJ1-2; abundance: NA; v_gene: TRBV9
CDR3nt: TGTGCCAGCTCACCACGGACAGGAAGGTACGGGCAGTACTTC; CDR3aa: CASSPRTGRYGQYF; d_gene: TRBD1; j_gene: TRBJ2-7; abundance: NA; v_gene: TRBV18
CDR3nt: TGTGCCAGCGGTACTCTGGGGGCTCGGGGCTACACCTTC; CDR3aa: CASGTLGARGYTF; d_gene: NA; j_gene: TRBJ1-2; abundance: NA; v_gene: TRBV28
CDR3nt: TGCAGCGGGGCCGGTACTAGCGCCGGGGAGCTGTTTTTT; CDR3aa: CSGAGTSAGELFF; d_gene: TRBD2; j_gene: TRBJ2-2; abundance: NA; v_gene: TRBV29-1
CDR3nt: TGCGCCAGCAGCTTTACCACAGGGGCGCTCGACTATGGCTACACCTTC; CDR3aa: CASSFTTGALDYGYTF; d_gene: TRBD1; j_gene: TRBJ1-2; abundance: NA; v_gene: TRBV5-1
CDR3nt: TGTGCCACCCGCCGGGGGGGATCGGACACTGAAGCTTTCTTT; CDR3aa: CATRRGGSDTEAFF; d_gene: NA; j_gene: TRBJ1-1; abundance: NA; v_gene: TRBV28
CDR3nt: TGTGCCAGCAGCTCGTCCAATGGACTAGCGGGGTTTAATGAGCAGTTCTTC; CDR3aa: CASSSSNGLAGFNEQFF; d_gene: TRBD2; j_gene: TRBJ2-1; abundance: NA; v_gene: TRBV9
CDR3nt: TGTGCCAGTAGTATATCTAACAGGGCGAACACTGAAGCTTTCTTT; CDR3aa: CASSISNRANTEAFF; d_gene: NA; j_gene: TRBJ1-1; abundance: NA; v_gene: TRBV19
CDR3nt: TGTGCCAGCTCACGGCAGGGGAACTCTGGAAACACCATATATTTT; CDR3aa: CASSRQGNSGNTIYF; d_gene: NA; j_gene: TRBJ1-3; abundance: NA; v_gene: TRBV18
CDR3nt: TGTGCCAGCAGCGCCGTAGCTAGCACAGATACGCAGTATTTT; CDR3aa: CASSAVASTDTQYF; d_gene: NA; j_gene: TRBJ2-3; abundance: NA; v_gene: TRBV7-8
CDR3nt: TGTGCCAGCAGCCCTCGGACAGGGGGATCACCCCTCCACTTT; CDR3aa: CASSPRTGGSPLHF; d_gene: TRBD1; j_gene: TRBJ1-6; abundance: NA; v_gene: TRBV9
CDR3nt: TGCGCCAGCAGCCCCGGAGGGGGAGGGTACGAGCAGTACTTC; CDR3aa: CASSPGGGGYEQYF; d_gene: NA; j_gene: TRBJ2-7; abundance: NA; v_gene: TRBV5-1
CDR3nt: TGCACCCCCCTCCGGTCTTCACCCCTCCACTTT; CDR3aa: CTPLRSSPLHF; d_gene: NA; j_gene: TRBJ1-6; abundance: NA; v_gene: TRBV29-1
CDR3nt: TGTGCCAGCAGCCAAGGCGGGACAGGGGAGGGGGAGCAGTACTTC; CDR3aa: CASSQGGTGEGEQYF; d_gene: TRBD1; j_gene: TRBJ2-7; abundance: NA; v_gene: TRBV4-2
CDR3nt: TGTGCCAGCAGTGAATGGGGGGGGTCGAGCTTGGAGCAGTACTTC; CDR3aa: CASSEWGGSSLEQYF; d_gene: TRBD2; j_gene: TRBJ2-7; abundance: NA; v_gene: TRBV25-1
CDR3nt: TGTGCCAGCATTCCCCCGGGGGGAGAGAATGGCTACACCTTC; CDR3aa: CASIPPGGENGYTF; d_gene: NA; j_gene: TRBJ1-2; abundance: NA; v_gene: TRBV21-1
CDR3nt: TGTGCCAGCAGCACGGGACAGGGAAACACCATATATTTT; CDR3aa: CASSTGQGNTIYF; d_gene: TRBD1; j_gene: TRBJ1-3; abundance: few; v_gene: TRBV5-4
CDR3nt: TGTGCCAGCAGCTTGAGTTTCGAGAATCAGCCCCAGCATTTT; CDR3aa: CASSLSFENQPQHF; d_gene: NA; j_gene: TRBJ1-5; abundance: NA; v_gene: TRBV5-6
CDR3nt: TGTGCCAGCCCTCAGCAGGGAGGTTGGAATGGCTACACCTTC; CDR3aa: CASPQQGGWNGYTF; d_gene: NA; j_gene: TRBJ1-2; abundance: NA; v_gene: TRBV2
CDR3nt: TGTGCCAGCAGCTTGGGGGCTGAGACCCAGTACTTC; CDR3aa: CASSLGAETQYF; d_gene: NA; j_gene: TRBJ2-5; abundance: NA; v_gene: TRBV5-4
CDR3nt: TGTGCCAGCAGTGGGGGGGGGTGGACGCTGAACACTGAAGCTTTCTTT; CDR3aa: CASSGGGWTLNTEAFF; d_gene: NA; j_gene: TRBJ1-1; abundance: NA; v_gene: TRBV2
CDR3nt: TGTGCCAGCAGCCCGGCCAGGGGGTACACTGAAGCTTTCTTT; CDR3aa: CASSPARGYTEAFF; d_gene: TRBD1; j_gene: TRBJ1-1; abundance: NA; v_gene: TRBV28
CDR3nt: TGTGCCAGCAGCGCAGGGGTGTACGAGCAGTACTTC; CDR3aa: CASSAGVYEQYF; d_gene: NA; j_gene: TRBJ2-7; abundance: NA; v_gene: TRBV11-2
CDR3nt: TGTGCCAGCAGCGCCTCCGGGACAGGGTTTAACGAGCAGTACTTC; CDR3aa: CASSASGTGFNEQYF; d_gene: TRBD1; j_gene: TRBJ2-7; abundance: NA; v_gene: TRBV9
CDR3nt: TGTGCCAGCAGCTCCGACAGGGGTCCTCGGTACGAGCAGTACTTC; CDR3aa: CASSSDRGPRYEQYF; d_gene: TRBD1; j_gene: TRBJ2-7; abundance: once; v_gene: TRBV5-6
CDR3nt: TGTGCCAGCAGCGTAGGGAGCCAAAACTATGGCTACACCTTC; CDR3aa: CASSVGSQNYGYTF; d_gene: NA; j_gene: TRBJ1-2; abundance: NA; v_gene: TRBV9
CDR3nt: TGTGCCACCAGCAGACCCTGGACTAGCCAAGAGACCCAGTACTTC; CDR3aa: CATSRPWTSQETQYF; d_gene: TRBD2; j_gene: TRBJ2-5; abundance: NA; v_gene: TRBV15
CDR3nt: TGCGCCAGCAGCCCTGGCGGAGCTAACTATGGCTACACCTTC; CDR3aa: CASSPGGANYGYTF; d_gene: NA; j_gene: TRBJ1-2; abundance: NA; v_gene: TRBV4-3